This T cell receptor beta chain was recorded in a study of blood T cell repertoires in COVID-19. Background on the study: Italy, Spain and the United States were the sources of the convalescent and acute COVID-19 samples.

The CDR3 extends over 16 amino acids. The V and J ends lost 1 base and 3 bases respectively, with 16 bases between them. CDR1 is PRHDT, CDR2 FYEKMQ, per germline (reference sequence). In the original processing: The authors estimated nucleated cell counts from reference gene primer amplification. Assay used: immunoSEQ multiplex PCR; TCRdb lists only in-frame clones, some missing. V and J calls and clone size are copied from that table; D and trimming were computed from the DNA. There are fewer than 150,000 clones in the sample; about 90% occur only once, and 30% lies in the top ten. This sequence joins TRBV13 and TRBJ2-7; D perhaps matches TRBD2 (6 bases). The TCR comes from a woman aged 70-85 years with acute or convalescent COVID-19. The material sequenced was peripheral blood. The CDR3 spells CASSLVGREPYYEQYF. CDR3 sequence (DNA): TGTGCCAGCAGCTTAGTGGGCCGGGAGCCGTACTACGAGCAGTACTTC.